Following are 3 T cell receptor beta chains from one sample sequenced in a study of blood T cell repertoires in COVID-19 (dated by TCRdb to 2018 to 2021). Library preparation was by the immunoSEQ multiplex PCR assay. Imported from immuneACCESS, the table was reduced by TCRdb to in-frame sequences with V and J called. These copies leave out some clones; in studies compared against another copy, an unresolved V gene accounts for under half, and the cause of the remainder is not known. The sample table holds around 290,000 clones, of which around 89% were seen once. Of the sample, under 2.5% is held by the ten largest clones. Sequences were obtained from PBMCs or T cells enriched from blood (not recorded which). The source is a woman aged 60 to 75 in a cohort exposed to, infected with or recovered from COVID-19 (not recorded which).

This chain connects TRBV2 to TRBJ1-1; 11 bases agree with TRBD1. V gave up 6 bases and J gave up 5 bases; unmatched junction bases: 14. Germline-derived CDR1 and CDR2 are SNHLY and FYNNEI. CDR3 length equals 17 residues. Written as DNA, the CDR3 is TGTGCCAGCAGGGCCAAGAGGACAGGGGGCGAGGTTACTGAAGCTTTCTTT. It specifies CASRAKRTGGEVTEAFF.

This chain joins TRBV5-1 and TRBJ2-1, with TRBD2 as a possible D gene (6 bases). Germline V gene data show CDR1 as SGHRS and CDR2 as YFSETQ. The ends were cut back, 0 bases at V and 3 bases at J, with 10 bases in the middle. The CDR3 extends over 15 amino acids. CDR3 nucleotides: TGCGCCAGCAGCTTGGACGTGGGAGGCTACAATGAGCAGTTCTTC. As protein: CASSLDVGGYNEQFF.

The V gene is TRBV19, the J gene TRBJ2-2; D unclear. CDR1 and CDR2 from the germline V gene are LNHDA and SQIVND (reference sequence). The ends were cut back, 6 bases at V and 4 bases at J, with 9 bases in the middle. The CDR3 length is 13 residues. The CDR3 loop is CASRSGFTGELFF. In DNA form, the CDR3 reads TGTGCCAGTAGGTCGGGTTTCACCGGGGAGCTGTTTTTT.